This record looks at one TCR beta chain sequence and its context. The sample comes from a study of blood T cell repertoires in COVID-19. The assay was immunoSEQ multiplex PCR, and TCRdb's table has in-frame clones only and misses some. Here the sample spans under 45,000 clones, over 80% being singletons. Germline V gene sequence: CDR1 SGHRS, CDR2 YFSETQ. Trimming took 0 bases from V and 0 from J, leaving 12 bases between them. The CDR3 sequence is 16 residues long. The receptor was isolated from a man in his fifties or sixties with active COVID-19. Sequenced input: peripheral blood. The chain joins TRBV5-1 to TRBJ1-1, with D uncertain. CDR3 nucleotide sequence: TGCGCCAGCAGCTTGGGTGTACAGACCATGAACACTGAAGCTTTCTTT. The encoded protein is CASSLGVQTMNTEAFF.